The 2 T cell receptor beta chains listed next were all sequenced from one sample in a study of shared clonotypes between healthy human individuals. Using immunoSEQ multiplex PCR, the repertoire was profiled, and TCRdb retains in-frame clones only, with some absent. The data contain about 640,000 clones, about 78% of them singletons. The specimen was memory CD4+ T cells sorted from blood. Subset described: CD45RA-negative fraction. The receptors come from a woman in her twenties or thirties in good health.

This chain links TRBV19 with TRBJ1-1, with D maybe TRBD1 (6 bases). CDR1 LNHDA and CDR2 SQIVND come from the germline V gene (reference sequence). The CDR3 is 12 residues long. V lost 5 bases and J 8 bases, leaving 12 bases between the germline ends. CDR3 sequence (DNA): TGTGCCAGTAGTGCTTGGACAGACGAAGCTTTCTTT. Translated: CASSAWTDEAFF.

A note on this clone: This may come from a read error, since a much larger clone is one base off. The identical CDR3 is also encoded by other nucleotide sequences in the sample. V and J are TRBV11-2 and TRBJ2-5; tentative D call: TRBD1 (6 bases). The V end lost 3 bases, the J end lost 2 bases, and 7 bases lay between the germline ends. The CDR3 extends over 13 amino acids. Germline V lookup: CDR1 SGHAT, CDR2 FQNNGV. This CDR3 is CASSFGQQETQYF. The CDR3 DNA sequence: TGTGCCAGCAGCTTTGGACAGCAAGAGACCCAGTACTTC. Combining the CDR3 with reference TRBV11-2 and TRBJ2-5 gives the whole variable domain EAGVAQSPRYKIIEKRQSVAFWCNPISGHATLYWYQQILGQGPKLLIQFQNNGVVDDSQLPKDRFSAERLKGVDSTLKIQPAKLEDSAVYLCASSFGQQETQYFGPGTRLLVL.